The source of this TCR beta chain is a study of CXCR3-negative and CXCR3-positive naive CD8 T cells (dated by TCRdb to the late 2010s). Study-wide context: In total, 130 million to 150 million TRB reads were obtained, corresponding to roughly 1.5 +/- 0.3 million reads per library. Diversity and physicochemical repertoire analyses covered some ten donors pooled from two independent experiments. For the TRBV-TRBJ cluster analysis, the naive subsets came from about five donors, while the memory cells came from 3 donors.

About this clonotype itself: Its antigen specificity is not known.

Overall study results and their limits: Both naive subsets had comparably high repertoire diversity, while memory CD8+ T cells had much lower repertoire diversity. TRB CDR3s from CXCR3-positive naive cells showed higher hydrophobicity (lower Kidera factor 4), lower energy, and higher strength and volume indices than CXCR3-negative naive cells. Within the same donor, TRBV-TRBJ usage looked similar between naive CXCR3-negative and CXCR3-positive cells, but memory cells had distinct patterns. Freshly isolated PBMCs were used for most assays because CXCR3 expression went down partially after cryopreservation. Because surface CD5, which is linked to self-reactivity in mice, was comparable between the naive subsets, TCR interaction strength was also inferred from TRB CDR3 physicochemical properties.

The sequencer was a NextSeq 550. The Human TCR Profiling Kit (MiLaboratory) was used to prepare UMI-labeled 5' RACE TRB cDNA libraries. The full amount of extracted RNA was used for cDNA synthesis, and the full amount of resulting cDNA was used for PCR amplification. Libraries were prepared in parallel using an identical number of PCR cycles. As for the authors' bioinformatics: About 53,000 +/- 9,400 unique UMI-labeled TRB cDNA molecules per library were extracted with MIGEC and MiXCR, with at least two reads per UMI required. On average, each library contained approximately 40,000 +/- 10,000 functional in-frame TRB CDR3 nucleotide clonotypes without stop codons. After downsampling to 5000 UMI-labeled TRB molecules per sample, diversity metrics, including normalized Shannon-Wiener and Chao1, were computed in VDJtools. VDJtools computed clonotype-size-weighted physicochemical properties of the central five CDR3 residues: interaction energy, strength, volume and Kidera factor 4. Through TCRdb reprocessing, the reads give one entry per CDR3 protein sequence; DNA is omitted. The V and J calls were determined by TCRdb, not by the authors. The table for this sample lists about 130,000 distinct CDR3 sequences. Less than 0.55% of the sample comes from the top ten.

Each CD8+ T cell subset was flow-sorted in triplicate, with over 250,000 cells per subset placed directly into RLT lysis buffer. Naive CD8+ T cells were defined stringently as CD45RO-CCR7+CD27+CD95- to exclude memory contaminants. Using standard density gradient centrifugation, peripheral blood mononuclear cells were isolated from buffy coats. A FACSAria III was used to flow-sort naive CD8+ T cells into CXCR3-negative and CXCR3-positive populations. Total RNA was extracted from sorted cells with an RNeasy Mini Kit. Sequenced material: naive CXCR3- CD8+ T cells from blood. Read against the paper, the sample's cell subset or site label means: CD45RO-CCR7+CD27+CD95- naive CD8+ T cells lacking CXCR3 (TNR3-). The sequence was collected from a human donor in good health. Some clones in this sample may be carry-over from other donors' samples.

The CDR3 in this case is CASRPESTDTQYF. The sequence is built from TRBV5-1 and TRBJ2-3. The CDR3, from cysteine to phenylalanine, totals 13 residues. The entry carries no DNA sequence. The germline V gene encodes CDR1 SGHRS and CDR2 YFSETQ.